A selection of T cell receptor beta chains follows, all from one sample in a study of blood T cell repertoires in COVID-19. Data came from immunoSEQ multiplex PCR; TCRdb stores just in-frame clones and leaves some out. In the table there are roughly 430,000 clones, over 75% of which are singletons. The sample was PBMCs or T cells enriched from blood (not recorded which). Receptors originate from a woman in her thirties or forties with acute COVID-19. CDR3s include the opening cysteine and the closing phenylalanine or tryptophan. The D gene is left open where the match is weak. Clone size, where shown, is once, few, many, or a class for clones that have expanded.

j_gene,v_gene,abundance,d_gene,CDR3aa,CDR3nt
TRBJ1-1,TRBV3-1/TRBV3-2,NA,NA,CASSPRKWGGFDTEAFF,TGTGCCAGCAGCCCCCGAAAATGGGGGGGCTTCGACACTGAAGCTTTCTTT
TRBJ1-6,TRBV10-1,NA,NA,CASSEWGRNSPLHF,TGCGCCAGCAGTGAGTGGGGCAGAAATTCACCCCTCCACTTT
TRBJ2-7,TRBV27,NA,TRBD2,CASSVAGEAYEQYF,TGTGCCAGCAGTGTAGCGGGAGAGGCCTACGAGCAGTACTTC
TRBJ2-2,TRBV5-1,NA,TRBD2,CASSFLLAGGTGELFF,TGCGCCAGCAGCTTCCTACTAGCGGGGGGGACCGGGGAGCTGTTTTTT
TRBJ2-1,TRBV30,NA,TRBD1,CAWGPGQGYNEQFF,TGTGCCTGGGGACCGGGACAGGGGTACAATGAGCAGTTCTTC
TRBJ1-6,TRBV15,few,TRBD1,CATSRDYLGQGGSNSPLHF,TGTGCCACCAGCAGAGATTATTTAGGACAGGGCGGAAGTAATTCACCCCTCCACTTT
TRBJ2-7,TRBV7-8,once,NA,CASSPRAGDFYEQYF,TGTGCCAGCAGCCCGCGGGCCGGCGATTTCTACGAGCAGTACTTC
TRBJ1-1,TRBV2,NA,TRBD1,CASSERSPTGGHVEAFF,TGTGCCAGCAGTGAAAGGTCCCCCACAGGGGGGCATGTTGAAGCTTTCTTT
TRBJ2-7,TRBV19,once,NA,CASSLSTGFSYEQYF,TGTGCCAGTAGTCTCTCAACAGGGTTCTCCTACGAGCAGTACTTC
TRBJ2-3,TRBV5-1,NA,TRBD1,CASKNHRGADTQYF,TGCGCCAGCAAAAACCACAGGGGTGCAGATACGCAGTATTTT
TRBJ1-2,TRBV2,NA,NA,CASSERQGNYYGYTF,TGTGCCAGCAGTGAAAGGCAGGGGAATTACTATGGCTACACCTTC
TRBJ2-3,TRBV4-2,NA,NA,CASRPGGLSTDTQYF,TGTGCCAGCAGGCCCGGGGGGCTTAGCACAGATACGCAGTATTTT
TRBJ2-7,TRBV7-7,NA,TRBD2,CASSFGTSGGEEQYF,TGTGCCAGCAGCTTTGGGACTAGCGGGGGAGAGGAGCAGTACTTC
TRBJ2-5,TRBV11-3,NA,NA,CASSLGGRPETQYF,TGTGCCAGCAGCTTAGGAGGTCGACCGGAGACCCAGTACTTC
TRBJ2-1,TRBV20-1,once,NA,CSASRLGYNEQFF,TGCAGTGCTAGTCGACTAGGGTACAATGAGCAGTTCTTC
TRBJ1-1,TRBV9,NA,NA,CASSANINTEAFF,TGTGCCAGCAGCGCAAACATAAACACTGAAGCTTTCTTT
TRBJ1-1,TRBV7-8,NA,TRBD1,CASSPGTGQGFGAFF,TGTGCCAGCAGCCCGGGGACAGGGCAGGGTTTTGGAGCTTTCTTT
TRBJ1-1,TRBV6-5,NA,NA,CASSYSRKNTEAFF,TGTGCCAGCAGTTACTCCAGGAAGAACACTGAAGCTTTCTTT
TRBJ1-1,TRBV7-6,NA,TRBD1,CASSSGTGGGTEAFF,TGTGCCAGCAGTTCCGGGACAGGGGGTGGCACTGAAGCTTTCTTT
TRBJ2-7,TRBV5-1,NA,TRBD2,CASSPGLAGPYEQYF,TGCGCCAGCAGCCCGGGACTAGCGGGGCCCTACGAGCAGTACTTC